This is a list of T cell receptor beta chains from one sample in a study of identical twins. A single record per CDR3 protein comes from TCRdb applying MiXCR to the 5' RACE reads. The sample shows hundreds of thousands of distinct CDR3 sequences, approximately 22% of them seen only once. The same sample was also used in a study of T cells expressing NK-cell markers.

The sample consisted of PBMCs. Receptor source: a woman aged 18-29 years in good health. Each CDR3 is given with its conserved first and last residue. The order of the fields is J gene, clone size, V gene, D gene, CDR3 protein, CDR3 DNA. D genes are given only for firm matches. The size entry is marked missing in some rows and otherwise reads once, few, many or a size class.

J: TRBJ2-7
size: few
V: TRBV20-1
D: .
CDR3: CSASGGATNEQYF
DNA: TGCAGTGCTAGCGGCGGAGCTACCAACGAGCAGTACTTC

J: TRBJ2-5
size: many
V: TRBV5-1
D: .
CDR3: CASSLPQETQYF
DNA: TGCGCCAGCAGCTTACCCCAAGAGACCCAGTACTTC

J: TRBJ2-2
size: few
V: TRBV29-1
D: .
CDR3: CSVLSDKNTGELFF
DNA: TGCAGCGTCCTTTCTGACAAGAACACCGGGGAGCTGTTTTTT

J: TRBJ1-1
size: .
V: TRBV12-3/TRBV12-4
D: TRBD1
CDR3: CASSHGARGRSMNTEAFF
DNA: TGTGCCAGCAGCCACGGAGCCAGGGGGCGCTCGATGAACACTGAAGCTTTCTTT

J: TRBJ1-2
size: few
V: TRBV12-3/TRBV12-4
D: TRBD1
CDR3: CASSRSDRASGYTF
DNA: TGTGCCAGCAGCCGCTCGGACAGGGCTAGTGGCTACACCTTC

J: TRBJ2-7
size: many
V: TRBV12-3/TRBV12-4
D: TRBD1
CDR3: CASSRTGVSYEQYF
DNA: TGTGCCAGCAGCCGGACAGGGGTATCCTACGAGCAGTACTTC

J: TRBJ2-3
size: few
V: TRBV9
D: .
CDR3: CASSVATTGDTQYF
DNA: TGTGCCAGCAGCGTAGCGACTACAGGGGATACGCAGTATTTT

J: TRBJ2-1
size: few
V: TRBV5-6
D: .
CDR3: CASSFGLMGEQFF
DNA: TGTGCCAGCAGCTTCGGACTGATGGGTGAGCAGTTCTTC

J: TRBJ1-3
size: .
V: TRBV7-9
D: .
CDR3: CASSRTGVGNTIYF
DNA: TGTGCCAGCAGCCGCACCGGAGTTGGAAACACCATATATTTT

J: TRBJ2-3
size: few
V: TRBV7-2
D: .
CDR3: CASRLSWSDTQYF
DNA: TGTGCCAGCAGGCTAAGTTGGTCAGATACGCAGTATTTT

J: TRBJ2-3
size: .
V: TRBV30
D: .
CDR3: CAWSDTRSTDTQYF
DNA: TGTGCCTGGAGTGACACTAGAAGCACAGATACGCAGTATTTT

J: TRBJ2-3
size: few
V: TRBV5-1
D: .
CDR3: CASSLLPGSTDTQYF
DNA: TGCGCCAGCAGCTTGCTTCCGGGGAGCACAGATACGCAGTATTTT

J: TRBJ2-1
size: many
V: TRBV29-1
D: TRBD1
CDR3: CSASGTASYNEQFF
DNA: TGCAGCGCCTCCGGGACAGCCTCCTACAATGAGCAGTTCTTC

J: TRBJ2-5
size: .
V: TRBV7-3
D: TRBD2
CDR3: CASSLAGGNQETQYF
DNA: TGTGCCAGCAGCTTAGCGGGGGGCAACCAAGAGACCCAGTACTTC

J: TRBJ2-3
size: few
V: TRBV12-3/TRBV12-4
D: .
CDR3: CASSRVGDTQYF
DNA: TGTGCCAGCAGCCGTGTAGGGGATACGCAGTATTTT

J: TRBJ2-1
size: .
V: TRBV7-3
D: .
CDR3: CASSLSPGVEQFF
DNA: TGTGCCAGCAGCTTAAGTCCCGGGGTGGAGCAGTTCTTC

J: TRBJ2-1
size: .
V: TRBV12-3/TRBV12-4
D: .
CDR3: CASLGGESNEQFF
DNA: TGTGCCAGTCTAGGGGGGGAGTCCAATGAGCAGTTCTTC

J: TRBJ2-5
size: .
V: TRBV5-1
D: TRBD2
CDR3: CASSLGYATAGQETQYF
DNA: TGCGCCAGCAGCTTGGGGTACGCCACAGCGGGGCAAGAGACCCAGTACTTC

J: TRBJ1-4
size: few
V: TRBV6-5
D: .
CDR3: CASSYSLNEKLFF
DNA: TGTGCCAGCAGTTACTCATTGAATGAAAAACTGTTTTTT

J: TRBJ2-5
size: .
V: TRBV10-3
D: .
CDR3: CAISAYGGEETQYF
DNA: TGTGCCATCAGTGCATATGGCGGGGAAGAGACCCAGTACTTC

J: TRBJ2-1
size: .
V: TRBV12-3/TRBV12-4
D: .
CDR3: CASSPQTRRDEQFF
DNA: TGTGCCAGCAGTCCCCAAACTAGAAGGGATGAGCAGTTCTTC

J: TRBJ1-4
size: few
V: TRBV5-1
D: .
CDR3: CASSLVRDGATNEKLFF
DNA: TGCGCCAGCAGCTTGGTTCGAGACGGAGCAACTAATGAAAAACTGTTTTTT

J: TRBJ1-4
size: .
V: TRBV20-1
D: .
CDR3: CSAALGGEKKLFF
DNA: TGCAGTGCTGCCTTGGGAGGGGAAAAAAAACTGTTTTTT

J: TRBJ1-5
size: .
V: TRBV3-1
D: TRBD1
CDR3: CASSRTGDISNQPQHF
DNA: TGTGCCAGCAGCCGGACAGGGGATATTAGCAATCAGCCCCAGCATTTT

J: TRBJ2-7
size: .
V: TRBV6-2/TRBV6-3
D: TRBD1
CDR3: CASSDGQGYYEQYF
DNA: TGTGCCAGCAGCGACGGACAGGGGTACTACGAGCAGTACTTC

J: TRBJ2-3
size: few
V: TRBV27
D: .
CDR3: CASSLGGGSTSTDTQYF
DNA: TGTGCCAGCAGTTTAGGTGGCGGGTCGACCTCCACAGATACGCAGTATTTT

J: TRBJ2-7
size: few
V: TRBV6-2/TRBV6-3
D: .
CDR3: CASSYRALYEQYF
DNA: TGTGCCAGCAGTTACCGGGCTTTGTACGAGCAGTACTTC

J: TRBJ1-2
size: few
V: TRBV5-6
D: TRBD1
CDR3: CASSVRDRRTYGYTF
DNA: TGTGCCAGCAGCGTAAGGGACAGGAGAACCTATGGCTACACCTTC

J: TRBJ1-1
size: .
V: TRBV12-3/TRBV12-4
D: .
CDR3: CASSLPRPNTEAFF
DNA: TGTGCCAGCAGTTTGCCTAGACCGAACACTGAAGCTTTCTTT